This is a list of T cell receptor beta chains from one sample in a study of radiation and T cells in renal cell carcinoma. Some clones are missing from TCRdb's copy, which holds only in-frame ones; the method was immunoSEQ multiplex PCR. This sample yields some 130,000 clones, of which around 90% are seen a single time; 4.5% to 7.5% belongs to the top ten. Specimen: blood, collected from a patient whose treatment included radiotherapy and nephrectomy. The receptors were gathered from a woman aged 70 to 79 with renal cell carcinoma. Each CDR3 is given with its conserved first and last residue. Each record gives: J gene, V gene, clone size, D gene, CDR3 DNA, CDR3 protein. The D gene is left open where the match is weak. Rows give clone size only sometimes, using once, few, many, or a class for an expanded clone.

TRBJ2-1 | TRBV5-1 | . | . | TGCGCCAGCAGCTTGGGCGGCAGTACCTACAATGAGCAGTTCTTC | CASSLGGSTYNEQFF
TRBJ2-1 | TRBV6-4 | . | TRBD2 | TGTGCCAGCAGTGACTCGGCGGGGGGGTATAATGAGCAGTTCTTC | CASSDSAGGYNEQFF
TRBJ2-5 | TRBV10-3 | . | TRBD2 | TGTGCCATCAGCCAGCGGGGGGTAATGGGAGAGACCCAGTACTTC | CAISQRGVMGETQYF
TRBJ2-2 | TRBV7-7 | . | TRBD1 | TGTGCTAGCAGCTTGGGACAGGACACCGGGGAGCTGTTTTTT | CASSLGQDTGELFF
TRBJ1-4 | TRBV29-1 | . | . | TGCAGCGTTGTGTACCGGGCCCCGGGAACTAATGAAAAACTGTTTTTT | CSVVYRAPGTNEKLFF
TRBJ2-1 | TRBV7-3 | . | . | TGTGCCAGCAGCACCCAGGGAGGGGGATACAATGAGCAGTTCTTC | CASSTQGGGYNEQFF
TRBJ1-5 | TRBV7-6 | . | TRBD1 | TGTGCCAGCAGCTTAATGGCAGGGGGGAATCAGCCCCAGCATTTT | CASSLMAGGNQPQHF
TRBJ2-2 | TRBV30 | few | . | TGTGCCTGGAGGAGGGGGTACACCGGGGAGCTGTTTTTT | CAWRRGYTGELFF
TRBJ1-6 | TRBV18 | . | TRBD1 | TGTGCCAGCCAACCTAGGGACAGGGGGGCACCCCTCCACTTT | CASQPRDRGAPLHF
TRBJ2-7 | TRBV9 | . | . | TGTGCCAGCAGCGTAGAAGGTTCCAGCTACGAGCAGTACTTC | CASSVEGSSYEQYF
TRBJ2-2 | TRBV28 | . | . | TGTGCCAGCAGCAAGAACACCGGGGAGCTGTTTTTT | CASSKNTGELFF
TRBJ2-1 | TRBV11-3 | . | . | TGTGCCAGCAGCTTAGAGCACAGGGCCTACAATGAGCAGTTCTTC | CASSLEHRAYNEQFF
TRBJ1-1 | TRBV7-9 | . | TRBD1 | TGTGCCAGCAGCGTCCTACAGGGGCGGACTGAAGCTTTCTTT | CASSVLQGRTEAFF
TRBJ2-5 | TRBV11-2 | . | TRBD2 | TGTGCCAGCAGCCCGGGACTAGCACCCCAAGAGACCCAGTACTTC | CASSPGLAPQETQYF
TRBJ1-5 | TRBV7-9 | . | . | TGTGCCAGCAGTAATTTGGAGGGGGGGATCGCTCAGCCCCAGCATTTT | CASSNLEGGIAQPQHF
TRBJ2-7 | TRBV5-6 | . | . | TGTGCCAGCAGCCTACAGCGGTTGCACGAGCAGTACTTC | CASSLQRLHEQYF
TRBJ1-6 | TRBV9 | . | . | TGTGCCAGCAGCGCCACAGGGTCCCGTAATTCACCCCTCCACTTT | CASSATGSRNSPLHF
TRBJ2-2 | TRBV6-6 | once | . | TGTGCCAGCAGTTACTCGAAGCGCCAGCGTCGCGGGGAGCTGTTTTTT | CASSYSKRQRRGELFF
TRBJ1-5 | TRBV19 | . | . | TGTGCCAGCCAAGACAGGCGGAATCAGCCCCAGCATTTT | CASQDRRNQPQHF
TRBJ1-6 | TRBV27 | . | . | TGTGCCAGCAGTTTATCGGAACAGTATAATTCACCCCTCCACTTT | CASSLSEQYNSPLHF
TRBJ2-7 | TRBV30 | . | TRBD1 | TGTGCCTGGGCCGCGGGACAGGTGAACTACGAGCAGTACTTC | CAWAAGQVNYEQYF
TRBJ2-7 | TRBV7-2 | . | . | TGTGCCAGCAGCTTCCGGGGGGCCAACTACGAGCAGTACTTC | CASSFRGANYEQYF
TRBJ2-5 | TRBV4-2 | . | . | TGTGCCAGCAGCCAGCTCGAGACCCAGTACTTC | CASSQLETQYF
TRBJ2-3 | TRBV7-7 | . | . | TGTGCTAGCAGCGGACTATCTCCCACAGATACGCAGTATTTT | CASSGLSPTDTQYF
TRBJ2-1 | TRBV19 | . | TRBD2 | TGTGCCACCTCACGCGGGGGATTGGGGAATGAGCAGTTCTTC | CATSRGGLGNEQFF
TRBJ1-5 | TRBV27 | . | . | TGTGCCAGCAGTTTAGGGTACGGTGGCAATCAGCCCCAGCATTTT | CASSLGYGGNQPQHF
TRBJ1-5 | TRBV28 | . | TRBD1 | TGTGCCAGCAGACCTGGGACAGTTAATCAGCCCCAGCATTTT | CASRPGTVNQPQHF
TRBJ1-3 | TRBV6-5 | few | . | TGTGCCAGCAGTTCAACTCTCCAGGGTGGAAACACCATATATTTT | CASSSTLQGGNTIYF
TRBJ2-5 | TRBV27 | . | . | TGTGCCAGCACCCGCGGTGTCGGGAAGGGACAAGAGACCCAGTACTTC | CASTRGVGKGQETQYF